This T cell receptor (beta chain) emerged from a study of blood T cell repertoires in COVID-19. At the level of the study: T cells, B-cell-depleted T cells, or PBMCs provided the cDNA or gDNA that served as material.

Authors' analysis steps: Reference gene primer amplification gave estimated nucleated cell counts. Sequenced by immunoSEQ multiplex PCR; TCRdb stores in-frame clones only, minus some. V and J calls and clone size are given by that table; D and trimming were obtained from the DNA. The data hold over 100,000 clones, with 75% to 90% observed a single time. Germline V gene lookup returns CDR1 MNHEY and CDR2 SVGAGI. This CDR3 has 14 residues. V shed 7 bases and J 5 bases; nucleotides not matched to a gene: 7. The J gene is TRBJ1-4, the V gene TRBV6-5, with 7 bases fitting TRBD1. This receptor was taken from a man between 70 and 80 years old with acute or convalescent COVID-19. The sample comprised peripheral blood. CDR3: CASNPGQKNEKLFF. The CDR3 DNA reads as TGTGCCAGCAACCCGGGACAGAAAAATGAAAAACTGTTTTTT.